This passage covers 30 T cell receptor beta chains from one sample sequenced in a study of identical twins. TCRdb analysed the 5' RACE reads with MiXCR anew, one entry per CDR3 protein. Of hundreds of thousands of distinct CDR3 sequences listed, about 12% are singletons. These data also featured in a second study, about yellow fever vaccine responses in identical twins.

The material sequenced was PBMCs. Every receptor here comes from a woman under 30 in good health.

This clonotype appeared a few times. The rearrangement uses TRBV12-3 or TRBV12-4 and TRBJ1-1; D may be TRBD1 (6 bases). The CDR3 is 13 amino acids. Trimming took 9 bases from V and 1 from J, leaving 12 bases between them. The CDR3 protein is CASRDRTNTEAFF. The CDR3 DNA reads TGTGCCAGTCGCGACAGGACGAACACTGAAGCTTTCTTT.

There are a few counts of this clonotype. J is TRBJ2-7 and V is TRBV9, with no clear D. V was cut by 0 bases and J by 2 bases, with 21 bases left in between. Germline CDR1 and CDR2: SGDLS and YYNGEE. The CDR3 length is 18 residues. CDR3 amino acids: CASSVVGPIRKGPYEQYV. DNA of the CDR3: TGTGCCAGCAGCGTAGTTGGCCCTATACGGAAGGGCCCCTACGAGCAGTACGTC.

This clonotype was observed a few times. The chain links TRBV7-2 to TRBJ2-3; D is perhaps TRBD1 or TRBD2 (5 bases each). This CDR3 spans 12 amino acids. V was clipped by 6 bases and J by 11 bases, with 15 bases between them. Looked up from germline, CDR1 is SGHTA and CDR2 is FQGNSA. DNA of the CDR3: TGTGCCAGCAGGAAACAGGACTTAAAGCAGTATTTT. This translates into CASRKQDLKQYF.

This clonotype was recorded a few times. V and J are TRBV7-9 and TRBJ2-3, with TRBD2 matching over 8 bases. This CDR3 has 16 residues. V shed 4 bases, J shed 2 bases, and the junction held 8 bases outside the gene matches. Per germline, CDR1 SEHNR and CDR2 FQNEAQ (reference sequence). The CDR3 DNA sequence: TGTGCCAGCAGCTCCCTAGCGGGCTCGAACACAGATACGCAGTATTTT. This encodes CASSSLAGSNTDTQYF.

This clonotype turned up a few times. This chain links TRBV2 with TRBJ2-5; D not certain. The V end was cut by 2 bases, the J end by 5 bases, with 12 bases between. From germline, CDR1 is SNHLY and CDR2 FYNNEI. The CDR3 is 14 amino acids. CDR3 region: CASSERPLAETQYF. CDR3 DNA: TGTGCCAGCAGTGAACGGCCCCTCGCCGAGACCCAGTACTTC.

This clonotype was recorded at least ten times. The genes are TRBV10-3 and TRBJ2-1, with TRBD2 identical over 10 bases. Germline assignment: CDR1 ENHRY and CDR2 SYGVKD. This CDR3 spans 14 amino acids. The V segment lost 4 bases and the J segment 9 bases; nucleotides outside the gene matches: 6. Here the CDR3 reads CAISAPSGSAEQFF. The CDR3 DNA follows: TGTGCCATCAGTGCCCCTAGCGGGAGTGCTGAGCAGTTCTTC.

The V call is TRBV24-1, the J call TRBJ1-1; D is ambiguous. Germline CDR1 reads KGHDR; CDR2 reads SFDVKD. V lost 4 bases, J lost 0 bases, and 14 bases lay in between. CDR3 size: 16 residues. The CDR3 coding sequence is TGTGCCACCAGTGAATCTAATGGAGGCATGAACACTGAAGCTTTCTTT. Its translation is CATSESNGGMNTEAFF.

This clonotype showed up many times. The rearrangement uses TRBV12-3 or TRBV12-4 and TRBJ1-4; D may be TRBD1 (5 bases). This CDR3 has 11 amino acids. V was clipped by 8 bases and J by 12 bases, with 13 bases between them. Written as DNA, the CDR3 is TGTGCCAGCGGATACATAGGGGAACTGTTTTTT. It translates to CASGYIGELFF.

This clonotype has more than one count but fewer than ten. The J gene is TRBJ2-7, the V gene TRBV6-1, with D perhaps assigned TRBD1 or TRBD2 (5 bases each). V lost 5 bases to trimming and J lost 6 bases, with 14 bases between them. Per germline, CDR1 MNHNS and CDR2 SASEGT. CDR3 length equals 13 residues. The CDR3 loop reads CASSPSRDREQYV. CDR3 bases: TGTGCCAGCAGTCCATCCCGGGACCGCGAGCAGTACGTC.

The table lists this clonotype with a few counts. CDR3 region: CASSILSDSTGETQYF. The CDR3 DNA follows: TGTGCCAGTAGTATACTGTCGGACTCGACCGGGGAGACCCAGTACTTC. This chain connects TRBV19 to TRBJ2-5; maybe TRBD2 (5 bases). This CDR3 spans 16 amino acids. Germline V CDR1 and CDR2: LNHDA, SQIVND (reference sequence). The V and J ends lost 2 bases and 5 bases respectively, with 18 bases between them.

V gene TRBV12-3 or TRBV12-4 combines with J gene TRBJ2-3; no definite D call. This CDR3 contains 16 residues. Trimming removed 5 bases at V and 4 bases at J, with 19 bases between. In nucleotides, the CDR3 is TGTGCCAGCAGTGCTGAACGGACGCCAGAACCAGATACGCAGTATTTT. This translates into CASSAERTPEPDTQYF.

This sequence joins TRBV20-1 and TRBJ1-2; D gene unclear. This CDR3 region has 14 residues. The ends were cut back, 0 bases at V and 2 bases at J, with 10 bases in the middle. The germline V gene has CDR1 DFQATT and CDR2 SNEGSKA (reference sequence). The CDR3 sequence: CSARDIPTNYGYTF. The CDR3 DNA reads TGCAGTGCTAGAGATATCCCCACGAACTATGGCTACACCTTC.

There are a few counts of this clonotype. The chain has TRBV5-6 and TRBJ1-1; D is unresolved. The CDR3 runs 13 residues. V was cut by 3 bases and J by 10 bases, with 16 bases left in between. From germline, CDR1 is SGHDT and CDR2 YYEEEE. CDR3 sequence: CASSSAGPSGAFF. CDR3 in DNA: TGTGCCAGCAGCTCGGCAGGACCTTCGGGAGCTTTCTTT. The variable domain in full, completed from reference TRBV5-6 and TRBJ1-1, reads DAGVTQSPTHLIKTRGQQVTLRCSPKSGHDTVSWYQQALGQGPQFIFQYYEEEERQRGNFPDRFSGHQFPNYSSELNVNALLLGDSALYLCASSSAGPSGAFFGQGTRLTVV.

The CDR3 loop is CASSSTGFQETQYF. The CDR3 coding sequence is TGCGCCAGCAGCTCCACAGGGTTCCAAGAGACCCAGTACTTC. The V gene is TRBV5-1, the J gene TRBJ2-5; D may be TRBD1 (6 bases). V lost 3 bases, J lost 1 base, and 10 bases lay in between. This CDR3 region has 14 residues. CDR1 and CDR2 from the germline V gene are SGHRS and YFSETQ.

CDR3 residues: CASSQRAETSSNEQFF. In DNA form, the CDR3 reads TGCGCCAGCAGCCAACGAGCTGAGACTAGCAGCAATGAGCAGTTCTTC. This sequence joins TRBV4-1 and TRBJ2-1; 7 bases line up with TRBD2. CDR3 length: 16 amino acids. From germline, CDR1 is MGHRA and CDR2 YSYEKL. The trim removed 2 bases at V and 6 bases at J, leaving 10 bases unmatched.

This clonotype was picked up many times. The chain carries TRBV21-1 and TRBJ2-7; TRBD2, as called in the table, went unchecked against the DNA. TRBV21-1 is reported as a pseudogene. The CDR3 totals 15 residues. CDR3 coding DNA: TGTGCCAGCAGCAAACAGACTAGCGTTACCTACGAGCAGTACGTC. Its translation: CASSKQTSVTYEQYV.

There are a few counts of this clonotype. The CDR3 DNA sequence: TGCGCCAGCAGCTTGCAGGGACAGGGGGATTCGCAGACCCAGTACTTC. Translation: CASSLQGQGDSQTQYF. This chain links TRBV5-1 with TRBJ2-5; 11 bases fit TRBD1. Germline V gene data show CDR1 as SGHRS and CDR2 as YFSETQ. Losses at the gene ends were 1 base for V and 6 bases for J; bases not matched to a gene: 8. This CDR3 is built from 16 residues.

This clonotype was counted between two and nine times. The chain has TRBV6-5 and TRBJ1-2; 9 positions match TRBD1. Losses at the gene ends were 1 base for V and 0 bases for J; bases not matched to a gene: 6. This CDR3 is built from 17 residues. Germline CDR1 and CDR2: MNHEY and SVGAGI. The CDR3 is CASSYWGRDRANYGYTF. The CDR3, as DNA: TGTGCCAGCAGTTACTGGGGCAGGGACAGGGCTAACTATGGCTACACCTTC.

The chain recombines TRBV4-1 with TRBJ2-1, with TRBD1 identical over 10 bases. Germline assignment: CDR1 MGHRA and CDR2 YSYEKL. This CDR3 spans 15 amino acids. V shed 0 bases, J shed 12 bases, and the junction held 8 bases outside the gene matches. This chain's CDR3 is CASSQDSGQGFRQFF. The CDR3 DNA follows: TGCGCCAGCAGCCAAGATTCGGGACAGGGGTTCAGGCAGTTCTTC.

The chain combines TRBV9 with TRBJ2-7; the D is unclear. The length of the CDR3 is 15 residues. The germline CDR1 and CDR2 sequences are SGDLS and YYNGEE. The V end was cut by 4 bases, the J end by 0 bases, with 14 bases between. This CDR3 is CASSLGDPTSYEQYF. CDR3 in DNA: TGTGCCAGCAGCCTCGGAGACCCTACCTCCTACGAGCAGTACTTC. Together with reference TRBV9 and TRBJ2-7, the CDR3 gives the full variable domain: DSGVTQTPKHLITATGQRVTLRCSPRSGDLSVYWYQQSLDQGLQFLIQYYNGEERAKGNILERFSAQQFPDLHSELNLSSLELGDSALYFCASSLGDPTSYEQYFGPGTRLTVT.

This clonotype came up a few times. This chain connects TRBV20-1 to TRBJ2-5; either TRBD1 or TRBD2 may supply D (5 bases each). The CDR3 consists of 14 residues. From germline, CDR1 is DFQATT and CDR2 SNEGSKA (reference sequence). V lost 5 bases to trimming and J lost 2 bases, with 15 bases between them. The CDR3 coding sequence is TGCAGTGCTGGGACGTCTGCTTATCAAGAGACCCAGTACTTC. Translation: CSAGTSAYQETQYF.

The chain links TRBV18 to TRBJ2-7; D remains unclear. Trimming removed 3 bases from V and 2 bases from J, with 14 bases in between. The germline V gene encodes CDR1 KGHSH and CDR2 LQKENI. CDR3 length: 15 amino acids. The CDR3 here is CASSPLEHHAYEQYV. In DNA form, the CDR3 reads TGTGCCAGCTCACCGCTAGAGCATCATGCCTACGAGCAGTACGTC.

The chain employs TRBV5-6 and TRBJ2-3; D is undetermined. This CDR3 has 16 amino acids. Germline assignment: CDR1 SGHDT and CDR2 YYEEEE. V gave up 6 bases and J gave up 0 bases, with 17 bases separating them. This CDR3 reads CASMSGRLTSTDTQYF. CDR3 bases: TGTGCCAGCATGTCCGGCAGACTCACTAGCACAGATACGCAGTATTTT.

This clonotype was picked up a small number of times. This sequence joins TRBV7-7 and TRBJ2-3; TRBD2 aligns across 13 bases. The J segment lost 3 bases and the V segment lost 5 bases, leaving 8 bases of the junction unmatched. The CDR3 is made up of 17 amino acids. From germline, CDR1 is SSHAT and CDR2 FNYEAQ (reference sequence). CDR3 amino acids: CASSPLPTSGGTDTQYF. The CDR3 DNA is TGTGCCAGCAGCCCACTCCCGACTAGCGGGGGGACAGATACGCAGTATTTT. The full variable domain, with the rest looked up from reference TRBV7-7 and TRBJ2-3, is GAGVSQSPRYKVTKRGQDVTLRCDPISSHATLYWYQQALGQGPEFLTYFNYEAQPDKSGLPSDRFSAERPEGSISTLTIQRTEQRDSAMYRCASSPLPTSGGTDTQYFGPGTRLTVL.

This clonotype has more than one count but fewer than ten. The chain couples TRBV6-2 or TRBV6-3 to TRBJ2-3; perhaps TRBD1 as D (7 bases). Germline V CDR1 and CDR2: MNHEY, SVGEGT. The length of the CDR3 is 16 residues. Trimming cost V 8 bases and J 4 bases, with 22 bases left between them. DNA of the CDR3: TGTGCCAGCCACCCCCTAGGAGGGGGCGAGGCAGATACGCAGTATTTT. Its protein product is CASHPLGGGEADTQYF.

This clonotype occurred many times. This rearrangement joins TRBV7-9 to TRBJ2-3; D unresolved. The CDR3 length is 12 residues. Germline V CDR1 and CDR2: SEHNR, FQNEAQ (reference sequence). V dropped 5 bases and J dropped 4 bases, with 7 bases sitting between them. CDR3 in amino acids: CASSLQADTQYF. The CDR3 nucleotides read TGTGCCAGCAGCCTACAAGCAGATACGCAGTATTTT.

J is TRBJ1-6 and V is TRBV4-1, with TRBD1 as a possible D gene (5 bases). With 0 bases removed from V and 7 bases from J, the gap between germline ends came to 13 bases. Per germline, CDR1 MGHRA and CDR2 YSYEKL. The CDR3 sequence is 16 residues long. The CDR3 DNA sequence: TGCGCCAGCAGCCAAGACAGGGCCAGGGCCAATTCACCCCTCCACTTT. The encoded protein is CASSQDRARANSPLHF.

The V gene is TRBV24-1, the J gene TRBJ2-2, with D maybe TRBD1 (6 bases). The germline gives CDR1 KGHDR, CDR2 SFDVKD. Between the trimmed V and J ends, which lost 2 bases and 2 bases, there was a span of 17 bases. CDR3 size: 18 residues. The CDR3 DNA reads as TGTGCCACCAGTGATTCACCGGGACACGGAACAAACACCGGGGAGCTGTTTTTT. Translation gives CATSDSPGHGTNTGELFF.

This clonotype was seen a handful of times. CDR3 nucleotide sequence: TGTGCCAGCAGCCGGTACCCCGACAGGGTAAACTATGGCTACACCTTC. It is translated as CASSRYPDRVNYGYTF. The V gene is TRBV7-8, the J gene TRBJ1-2; 7 bases are shared with TRBD1. The CDR3 is made up of 16 amino acids. V was clipped by 5 bases and J by 2 bases; unmatched bases: 11. CDR1 and CDR2 (germline): SGHVS, FQNEAQ.

Only one count was recorded for this clonotype. The chain links TRBV12-3 or TRBV12-4 to TRBJ2-1, with D possibly being TRBD1 (5 bases). Trimming cost V 5 bases and J 4 bases, with 12 bases left between them. The CDR3 runs to 14 residues. The CDR3 DNA reads as TGTGCCAGCAGTCTTCGACAGTATTACAATGAGCAGTTCTTC. Amino acids: CASSLRQYYNEQFF.